This T cell receptor (beta chain) was obtained from a study of T cell responses to AZD1222 COVID-19 vaccine. Study results and limitations: Baseline seropositivity characterized only a handful of AZD1222 recipients. Every sample of the repertoires postdated the peak T cell response. Regions left unmutated in variants are reportedly the target of nearly half of spike-specific TCRs. In a largely white British group with more females than males, clonal diversity was possibly underestimated.

This CDR3 has 15 residues. Trimming took off 1 base at V and 7 bases at J, with 11 bases between the two ends. Germline V gene data show CDR1 as SGHTA and CDR2 as FQGNSA. As to this clone: Its antigen is as yet unknown.

Measured with immunoSEQ multiplex PCR; TCRdb has only the in-frame clones, and not every one. The profile shows 100,000 to 150,000 clones, about 89% of them singletons. Sequencing was performed on peripheral blood, taken on day 0 of MenACWY control vaccination. The receptor was derived from an adult in good health. The genes are TRBV7-2 and TRBJ1-6; a possible D gene is TRBD1 (6 bases). The chain's CDR3 is CASSLVGQQNSPLHF. The CDR3 DNA reads TGTGCCAGCAGCTTAGTTGGACAGCAGAATTCACCCCTCCACTTT. Drawing the rest from reference TRBV7-2 and TRBJ1-6, the complete variable domain is GAGVSQSPSNKVTEKGKDVELRCDPISGHTALYWYRQSLGQGLEFLIYFQGNSAPDKSGLPSDRFSAERTGGSVSTLTIQRTQQEDSAVYLCASSLVGQQNSPLHFGNGTRLTVT.